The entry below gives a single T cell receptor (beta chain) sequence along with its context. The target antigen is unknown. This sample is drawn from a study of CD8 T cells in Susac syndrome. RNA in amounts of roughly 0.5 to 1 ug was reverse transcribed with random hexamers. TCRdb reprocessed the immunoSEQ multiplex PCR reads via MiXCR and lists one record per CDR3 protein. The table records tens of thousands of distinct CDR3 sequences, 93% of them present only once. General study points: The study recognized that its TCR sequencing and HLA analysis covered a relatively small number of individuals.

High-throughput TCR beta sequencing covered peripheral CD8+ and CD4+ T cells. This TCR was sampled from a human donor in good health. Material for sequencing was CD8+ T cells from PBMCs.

CDR3 in DNA: TGTGCCAGCAGTTCCCCTAGCACAGATACGCAGTATTTT. This gives the protein CASSSPSTDTQYF. V and J are TRBV27 and TRBJ2-3; D gene ambiguous. V dropped 4 bases and J dropped 0 bases, with 5 bases sitting between them. CDR1 and CDR2 from the germline V gene are MNHEY and SMNVEV (reference sequence). The length of the CDR3 is 13 residues.